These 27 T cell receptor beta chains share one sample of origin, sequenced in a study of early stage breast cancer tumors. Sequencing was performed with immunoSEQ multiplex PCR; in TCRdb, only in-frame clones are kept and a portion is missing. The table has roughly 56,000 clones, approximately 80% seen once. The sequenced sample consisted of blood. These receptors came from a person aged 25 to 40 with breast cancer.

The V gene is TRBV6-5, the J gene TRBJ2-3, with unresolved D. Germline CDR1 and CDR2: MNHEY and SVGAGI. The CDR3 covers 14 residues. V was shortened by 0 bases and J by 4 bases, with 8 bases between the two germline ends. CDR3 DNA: TGTGCCAGCAGTTACTCGGTCTTGCCAGATACGCAGTATTTT. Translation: CASSYSVLPDTQYF.

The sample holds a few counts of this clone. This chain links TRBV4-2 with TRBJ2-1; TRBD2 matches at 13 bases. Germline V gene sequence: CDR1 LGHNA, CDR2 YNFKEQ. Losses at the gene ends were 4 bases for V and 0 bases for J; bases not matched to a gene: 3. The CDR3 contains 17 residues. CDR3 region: CASSPWTSGSSYNEQFF. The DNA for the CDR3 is TGTGCCAGCAGCCCTTGGACTAGCGGGAGCTCCTACAATGAGCAGTTCTTC.

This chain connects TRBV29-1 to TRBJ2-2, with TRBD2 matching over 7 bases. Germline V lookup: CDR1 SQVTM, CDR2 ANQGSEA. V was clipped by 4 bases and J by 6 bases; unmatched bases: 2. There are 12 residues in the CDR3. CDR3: CSVVAGAGELFF. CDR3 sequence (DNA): TGCAGCGTTGTCGCGGGGGCCGGGGAGCTGTTTTTT.

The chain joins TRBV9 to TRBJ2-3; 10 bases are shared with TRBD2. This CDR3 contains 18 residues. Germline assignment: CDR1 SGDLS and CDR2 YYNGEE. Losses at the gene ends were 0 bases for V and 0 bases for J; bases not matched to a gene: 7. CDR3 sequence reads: CASSVGLAGVGSTDTQYF. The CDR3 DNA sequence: TGTGCCAGCAGCGTAGGACTAGCGGGCGTGGGAAGCACAGATACGCAGTATTTT.

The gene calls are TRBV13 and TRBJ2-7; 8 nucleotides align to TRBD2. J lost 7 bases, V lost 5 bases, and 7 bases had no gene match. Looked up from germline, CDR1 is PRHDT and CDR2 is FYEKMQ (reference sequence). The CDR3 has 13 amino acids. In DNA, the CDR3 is TGTGCCAGCAGCCTGACTAGCGCCGAGGAGCAGTACTTC. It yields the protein CASSLTSAEEQYF.

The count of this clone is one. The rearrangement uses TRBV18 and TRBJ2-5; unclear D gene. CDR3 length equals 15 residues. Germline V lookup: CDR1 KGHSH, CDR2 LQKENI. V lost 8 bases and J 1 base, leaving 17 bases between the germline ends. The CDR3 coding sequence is TGTGCCAGCACCCAGTCCCACCGCGGCCAAGAGACCCAGTACTTC. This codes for CASTQSHRGQETQYF.

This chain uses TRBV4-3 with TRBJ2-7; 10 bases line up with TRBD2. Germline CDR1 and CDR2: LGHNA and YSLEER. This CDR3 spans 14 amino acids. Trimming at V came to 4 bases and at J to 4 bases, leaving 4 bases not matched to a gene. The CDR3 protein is CASSPASGSYEQYF. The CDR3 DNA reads TGCGCCAGCAGCCCTGCTAGCGGGAGTTACGAGCAGTACTTC.

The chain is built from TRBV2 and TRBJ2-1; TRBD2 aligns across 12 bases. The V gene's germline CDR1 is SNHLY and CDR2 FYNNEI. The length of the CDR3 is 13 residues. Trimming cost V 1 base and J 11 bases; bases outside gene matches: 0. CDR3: CASSEGTSGKQFF. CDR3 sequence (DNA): TGTGCCAGCAGTGAAGGGACTAGCGGGAAGCAGTTCTTC.

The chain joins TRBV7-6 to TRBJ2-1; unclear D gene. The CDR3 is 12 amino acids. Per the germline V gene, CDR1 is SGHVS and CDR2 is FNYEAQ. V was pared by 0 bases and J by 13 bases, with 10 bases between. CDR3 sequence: CASSLAETNQFF. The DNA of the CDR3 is TGTGCCAGCAGCTTAGCGGAAACTAACCAGTTCTTC. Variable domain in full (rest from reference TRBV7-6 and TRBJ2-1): GAGVSQSPRYKVTKRGQDVALRCDPISGHVSLYWYRQALGQGPEFLTYFNYEAQQDKSGLPNDRFSAERPEGSISTLTIQRTEQRDSAMYRCASSLAETNQFFGPGTRLTVL.

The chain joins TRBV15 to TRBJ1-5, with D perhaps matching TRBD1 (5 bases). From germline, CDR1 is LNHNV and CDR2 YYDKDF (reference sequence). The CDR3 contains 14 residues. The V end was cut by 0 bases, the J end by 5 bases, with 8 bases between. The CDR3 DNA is TGTGCCACCAGCAGAGACCCGGGGGATCAGCCCCAGCATTTT. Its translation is CATSRDPGDQPQHF.

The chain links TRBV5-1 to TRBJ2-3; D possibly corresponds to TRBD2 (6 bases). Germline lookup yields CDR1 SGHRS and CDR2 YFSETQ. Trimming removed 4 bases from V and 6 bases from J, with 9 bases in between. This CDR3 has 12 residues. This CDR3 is CASSDRGDTQYF. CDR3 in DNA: TGCGCCAGCAGCGACCGGGGGGATACGCAGTATTTT.

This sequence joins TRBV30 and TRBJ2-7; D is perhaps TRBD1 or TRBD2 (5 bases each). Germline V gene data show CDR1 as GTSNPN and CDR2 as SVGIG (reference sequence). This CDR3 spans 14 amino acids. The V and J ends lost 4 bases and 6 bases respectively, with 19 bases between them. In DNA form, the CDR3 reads TGTGCCTGGACCTCCGGGACCTCTGGTTCCGAGCAGTACTTC. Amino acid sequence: CAWTSGTSGSEQYF.

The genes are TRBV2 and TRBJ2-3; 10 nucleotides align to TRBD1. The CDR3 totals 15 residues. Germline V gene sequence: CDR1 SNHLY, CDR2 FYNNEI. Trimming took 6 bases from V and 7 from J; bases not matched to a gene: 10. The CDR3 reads CASSITGTGVNTQYF. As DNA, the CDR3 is TGTGCCAGCAGCATCACCGGGACAGGGGTAAATACGCAGTATTTT.

The CDR3 nucleotides are TGTGCCAGCAGCACGGAGATCTCTGGAAACACCATATATTTT. It is translated as CASSTEISGNTIYF. This chain links TRBV9 with TRBJ1-3; D uncertain. The germline gives CDR1 SGDLS, CDR2 YYNGEE. V lost 4 bases and J lost 0, with 8 bases in between. The CDR3 is made up of 14 amino acids. The complete variable domain, with remaining parts taken from reference TRBV9 and TRBJ1-3, reads DSGVTQTPKHLITATGQRVTLRCSPRSGDLSVYWYQQSLDQGLQFLIQYYNGEERAKGNILERFSAQQFPDLHSELNLSSLELGDSALYFCASSTEISGNTIYFGEGSWLTVV.

CDR3 DNA: TGTGCCTGGAGCAGGTCGGGAGATGAGCAGTTCTTC. Encoded protein: CAWSRSGDEQFF. The rearrangement joins TRBV30 to TRBJ2-1; perhaps TRBD2 as D (6 bases). This CDR3 comprises 12 residues. V was pared by 3 bases and J by 8 bases, with 11 bases between. Germline-derived CDR1 and CDR2 are GTSNPN and SVGIG (reference sequence). Looking up the rest from reference TRBV30 and TRBJ2-1 gives the full variable domain: SQTIHQWPATLVQPVGSPLSLECTVEGTSNPNLYWYRQAAGRGLQLLFYSVGIGQISSEVPQNLSASRPQDRQFILSSKKLLLSDSGFYLCAWSRSGDEQFFGPGTRLTVL.

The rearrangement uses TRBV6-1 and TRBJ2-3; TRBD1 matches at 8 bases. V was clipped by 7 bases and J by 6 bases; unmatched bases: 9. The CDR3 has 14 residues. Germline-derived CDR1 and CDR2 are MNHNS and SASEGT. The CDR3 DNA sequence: TGTGCCAGCAATGACAGGGGATCCCCGGATACGCAGTATTTT. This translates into CASNDRGSPDTQYF.

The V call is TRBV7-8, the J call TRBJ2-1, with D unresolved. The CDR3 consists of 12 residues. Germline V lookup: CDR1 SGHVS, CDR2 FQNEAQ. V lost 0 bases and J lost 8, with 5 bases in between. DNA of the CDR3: TGTGCCAGCAGCTTAGCGTTAGATGAGCAGTTCTTC. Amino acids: CASSLALDEQFF.

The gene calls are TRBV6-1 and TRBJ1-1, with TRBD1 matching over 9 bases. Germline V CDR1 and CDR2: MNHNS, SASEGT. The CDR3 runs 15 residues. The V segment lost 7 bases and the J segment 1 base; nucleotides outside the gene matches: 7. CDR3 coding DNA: TGTGCCAGCACACCACAGGGGGCGACGAACACTGAAGCTTTCTTT. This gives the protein CASTPQGATNTEAFF.

For the CDR3, the DNA is TGTGCCAGCAGTTGGAGACTAGTCAATGAGCAGTTCTTC. Residues: CASSWRLVNEQFF. The J gene is TRBJ2-1, the V gene TRBV5-5; TRBD2 is a possible D gene (6 bases). The V gene lost 5 bases and the J gene lost 6 bases, with 12 bases spanning the gap. Germline V gene sequence: CDR1 SGHKS, CDR2 YYEKEE (reference sequence). The CDR3 consists of 13 residues.

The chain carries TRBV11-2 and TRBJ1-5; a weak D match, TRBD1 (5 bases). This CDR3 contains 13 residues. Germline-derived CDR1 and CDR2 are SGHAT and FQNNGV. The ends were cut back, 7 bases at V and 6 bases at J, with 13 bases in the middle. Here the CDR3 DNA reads TGTGCCAGCACCCCCGGGGGGGGTCAGCCCCAGCATTTT. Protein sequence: CASTPGGGQPQHF.

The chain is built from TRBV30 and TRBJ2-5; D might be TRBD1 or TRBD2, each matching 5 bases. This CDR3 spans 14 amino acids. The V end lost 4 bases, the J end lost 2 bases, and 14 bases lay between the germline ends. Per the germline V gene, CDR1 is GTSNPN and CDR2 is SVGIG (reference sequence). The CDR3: CAWNRGRGQETQYF. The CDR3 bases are TGTGCCTGGAACCGGGGTAGGGGACAAGAGACCCAGTACTTC.

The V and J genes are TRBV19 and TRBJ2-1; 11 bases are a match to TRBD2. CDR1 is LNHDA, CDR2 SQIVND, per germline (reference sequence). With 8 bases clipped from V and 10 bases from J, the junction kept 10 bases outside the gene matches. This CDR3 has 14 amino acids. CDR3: CASVAGGNPREQFF. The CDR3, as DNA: TGTGCCAGTGTAGCGGGAGGGAACCCACGGGAGCAGTTCTTC.

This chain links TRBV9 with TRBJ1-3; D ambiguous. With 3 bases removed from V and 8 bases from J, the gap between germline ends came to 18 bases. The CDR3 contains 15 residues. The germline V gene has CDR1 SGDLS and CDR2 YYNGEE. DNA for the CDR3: TGTGCCAGCAGCGGCCGGGATCCCTATTTAGACACCATATATTTT. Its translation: CASSGRDPYLDTIYF. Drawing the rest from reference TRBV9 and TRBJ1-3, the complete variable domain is DSGVTQTPKHLITATGQRVTLRCSPRSGDLSVYWYQQSLDQGLQFLIQYYNGEERAKGNILERFSAQQFPDLHSELNLSSLELGDSALYFCASSGRDPYLDTIYFGEGSWLTVV.

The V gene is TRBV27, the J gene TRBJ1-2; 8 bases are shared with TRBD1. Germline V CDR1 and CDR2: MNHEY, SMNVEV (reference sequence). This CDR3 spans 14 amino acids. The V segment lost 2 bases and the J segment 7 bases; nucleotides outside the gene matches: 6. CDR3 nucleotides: TGTGCCAGCAGTTTAAGAGGACAGGGCGGTGGCTACACCTTC. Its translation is CASSLRGQGGGYTF.

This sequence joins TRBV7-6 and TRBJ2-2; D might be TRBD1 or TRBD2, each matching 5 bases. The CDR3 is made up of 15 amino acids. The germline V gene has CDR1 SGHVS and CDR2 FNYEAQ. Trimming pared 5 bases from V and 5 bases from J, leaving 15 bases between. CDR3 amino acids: CASSDWGRGTGELFF. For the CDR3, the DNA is TGTGCCAGCAGCGACTGGGGGAGAGGGACCGGGGAGCTGTTTTTT.

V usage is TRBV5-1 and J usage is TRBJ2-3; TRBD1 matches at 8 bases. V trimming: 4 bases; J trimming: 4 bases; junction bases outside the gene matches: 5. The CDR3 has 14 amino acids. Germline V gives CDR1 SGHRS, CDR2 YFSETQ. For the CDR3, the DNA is TGCGCCAGCAGCCAATTGACAGGGGCAGATACGCAGTATTTT. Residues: CASSQLTGADTQYF.

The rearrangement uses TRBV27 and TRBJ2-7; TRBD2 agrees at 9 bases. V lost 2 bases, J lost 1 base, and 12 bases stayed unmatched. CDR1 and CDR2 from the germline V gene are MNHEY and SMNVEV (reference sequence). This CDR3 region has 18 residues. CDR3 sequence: CASSLRLGSGSSSYEQYF. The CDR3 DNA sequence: TGTGCCAGCAGTTTAAGATTAGGTAGCGGGAGTAGTTCCTACGAGCAGTACTTC.